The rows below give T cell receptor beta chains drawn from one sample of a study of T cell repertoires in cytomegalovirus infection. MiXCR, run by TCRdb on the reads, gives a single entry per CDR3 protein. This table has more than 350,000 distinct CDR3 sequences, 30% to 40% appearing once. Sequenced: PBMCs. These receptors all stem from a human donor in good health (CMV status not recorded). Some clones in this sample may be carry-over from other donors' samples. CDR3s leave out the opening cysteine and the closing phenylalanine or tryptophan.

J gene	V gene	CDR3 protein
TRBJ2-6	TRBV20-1	SARDIKGAGANVLT
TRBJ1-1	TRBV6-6	ASSDRIEAF
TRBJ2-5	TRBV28	ASTAGETYQETQY
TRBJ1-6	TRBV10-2	ASTQDRSSPLH
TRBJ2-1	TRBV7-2	ASSSEGINEQF
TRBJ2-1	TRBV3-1	ASRQTGFVGEQF
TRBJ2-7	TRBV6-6	ASTLYRGPNEQY
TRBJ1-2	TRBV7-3	ASSLYAGYGYT
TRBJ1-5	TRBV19	ATDRAGVSQPQH
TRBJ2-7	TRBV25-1	ASSEIGGFEQY
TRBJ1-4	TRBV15	ATSREKSVPNEKLF
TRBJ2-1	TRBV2	ASIGPNEQF
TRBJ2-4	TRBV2	ASSENWGNQNIQY
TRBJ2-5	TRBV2	ASIFQETQY
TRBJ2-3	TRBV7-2	ASSLDYSSGNTDTQY
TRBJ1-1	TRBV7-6	ASSSGTSEAF
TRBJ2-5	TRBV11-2	ASSLEGGLYQETQY
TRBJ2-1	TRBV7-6	ASSLGGNYNEQF
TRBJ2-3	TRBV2	ASSEGSGGVRTDTQY
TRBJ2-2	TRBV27	ASSFWGGPFTGELF
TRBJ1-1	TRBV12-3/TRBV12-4	ATTHRTGDTEAF
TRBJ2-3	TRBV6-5	ASSPGLAGSTDTQY
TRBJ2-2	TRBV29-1	SVETRFGELF
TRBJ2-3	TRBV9	ASSAGLAGGLNTQY
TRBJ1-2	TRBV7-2	ASSPPQGANYGYT
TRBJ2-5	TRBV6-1	ASSSPPSGNQETQY
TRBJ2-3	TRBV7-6	ASSLGGPQDTQY
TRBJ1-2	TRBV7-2	ASSLVVSAYGYT
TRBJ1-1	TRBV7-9	ASSLGDRTTEAF
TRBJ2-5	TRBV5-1	ASSQRQGGETQY
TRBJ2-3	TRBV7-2	ASSLVLAGGRGTDTQY
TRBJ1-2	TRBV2	ASSEAPGTYYGYT
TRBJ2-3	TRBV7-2	ASSSGLAGGRTDTQY
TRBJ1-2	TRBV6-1	ASTNRGSSGYT
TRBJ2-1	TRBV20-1	SALQVSSYNEQF
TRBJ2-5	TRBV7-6	ASSRTGGIQETQY
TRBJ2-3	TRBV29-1	SVEDPPTSPDTQY
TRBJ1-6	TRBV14	ASSSRGLSNSPLH
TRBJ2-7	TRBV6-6	ASSYQGSYEQY
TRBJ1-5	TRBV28	ASSLVVQPQH
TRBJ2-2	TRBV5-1	ASSLIGLAGTNTGELF
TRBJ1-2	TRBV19	ASSPAGFYGYT
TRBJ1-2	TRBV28	ASSKVNRDRYGYT
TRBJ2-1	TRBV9	ASSVRQGAGNEQF
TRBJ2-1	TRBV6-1	ASSPGTSPYNEQF
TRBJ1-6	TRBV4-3	ASSQGLRSPLH
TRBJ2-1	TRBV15	ATSRAQWGSEQF
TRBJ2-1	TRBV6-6	ATRTGGGREHF
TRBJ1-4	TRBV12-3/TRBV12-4	ASSTGTAREKLF
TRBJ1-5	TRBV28	ASSLGRQIYPQH
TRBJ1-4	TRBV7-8	ASSGGPGFVEKLF
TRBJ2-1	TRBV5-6	ASTAGAQEQF
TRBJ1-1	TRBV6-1	ASSPLRQGGTEAF
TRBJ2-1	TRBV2	ASRLLEGASYNEQF
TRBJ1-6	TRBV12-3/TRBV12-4	ASSQLQGANSPLH
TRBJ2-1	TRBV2	ASRLDSSYNEQF
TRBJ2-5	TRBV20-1	SARDFGAGQETQY